One sample yielded the 14 T cell receptor beta chains listed below, sequenced in a study of blood T cell repertoires in COVID-19. The data were produced by immunoSEQ multiplex PCR, yet TCRdb's version contains in-frame clones alone and is incomplete. The table records over 250,000 clones, approximately 90% of them present only once. The sample consisted of PBMCs or T cells enriched from blood (not recorded which). These receptors were taken from a man aged 40-49 years who had recovered from COVID-19.

In its sample, this clone was seen once. The gene calls are TRBV7-2 and TRBJ2-1; no clear D. Germline V gene sequence: CDR1 SGHTA, CDR2 FQGNSA. With 3 bases removed from V and 4 bases from J, the gap between germline ends came to 19 bases. The CDR3 runs 17 residues. The CDR3 region has the DNA TGTGCCAGCAGCTTGGTACTCCCACCCAACCTTTACAATGAGCAGTTCTTC. It is translated as CASSLVLPPNLYNEQFF.

The chain has TRBV27 and TRBJ2-7; D might be TRBD1 (6 bases). CDR3 size: 14 residues. Germline V lookup: CDR1 MNHEY, CDR2 SMNVEV (reference sequence). V lost 3 bases and J 5 bases, leaving 14 bases between the germline ends. The CDR3 DNA reads TGTGCCAGCAGTTTGCCAGGGGAATTGGACGAGCAGTACTTC. Translation: CASSLPGELDEQYF.

This chain joins TRBV14 and TRBJ2-7, with 11 bases that match TRBD2. The CDR3 is made up of 15 amino acids. J lost 3 bases, V lost 2 bases, and 3 bases had no gene match. CDR1 and CDR2 from the germline V gene are SGHDN and FVKESK. The CDR3 loop is CASSQISGRVYEQYF. CDR3 bases: TGTGCCAGCAGCCAAATTAGCGGGAGGGTCTACGAGCAGTACTTC.

This clone was observed once. The chain has TRBV19 and TRBJ2-7; 10 positions match TRBD1. CDR1 and CDR2 from the germline V gene are LNHDA and SQIVND (reference sequence). V was pared by 6 bases and J by 2 bases, with 4 bases of the junction left unmatched. This CDR3 comprises 14 residues. CDR3: CASRGQGRTYEQYF. The CDR3 DNA reads as TGTGCCAGTAGGGGACAGGGGCGAACCTACGAGCAGTACTTC.

V and J are TRBV5-1 and TRBJ1-2; D is unclear. V lost 3 bases, J lost 6 bases, and 18 bases lay in between. Germline V gives CDR1 SGHRS, CDR2 YFSETQ. CDR3 length equals 15 residues. Here the CDR3 DNA reads TGCGCCAGCAGCTCCCGCGGCGTCTGGCGTGATGGCTACACCTTC. Its protein is CASSSRGVWRDGYTF. Filled out from reference TRBV5-1 and TRBJ1-2, the complete variable domain reads KAGVTQTPRYLIKTRGQQVTLSCSPISGHRSVSWYQQTPGQGLQFLFEYFSETQRNKGNFPGRFSGRQFSNSRSEMNVSTLELGDSALYLCASSSRGVWRDGYTFGSGTRLTVV.

The chain recombines TRBV4-1 with TRBJ2-6; 7 bases fit TRBD1. V trimming: 1 base; J trimming: 3 bases; junction bases outside the gene matches: 3. CDR3 length: 16 residues. The germline V gene has CDR1 MGHRA and CDR2 YSYEKL. The CDR3 loop reads CASSQVRGLGANVLTF. CDR3 nucleotide sequence: TGCGCCAGCAGCCAAGTTAGGGGGCTTGGGGCCAACGTCCTGACTTTC.

V is TRBV6-1 and J is TRBJ1-5, with TRBD1 matching over 8 bases. The V gene's germline CDR1 is MNHNS and CDR2 SASEGT. V shed 4 bases and J 3 bases; nucleotides not matched to a gene: 8. CDR3 length equals 16 residues. The CDR3 here is CASSAWPGQVNQPQHF. The CDR3 DNA reads as TGTGCCAGCAGTGCATGGCCGGGACAGGTCAATCAGCCCCAGCATTTT.

This clone was seen only once. V and J are TRBV4-1 and TRBJ1-1; D call uncertain. Germline loops: CDR1 MGHRA, CDR2 YSYEKL. The CDR3 has 16 residues. The ends were cut back, 4 bases at V and 5 bases at J, with 20 bases in the middle. The CDR3 region is CASSPTGIGRGTEAFF. CDR3 sequence (DNA): TGCGCCAGCAGCCCAACCGGAATAGGTAGAGGGACTGAAGCTTTCTTT.

This chain connects TRBV20-1 to TRBJ2-1; TRBD1 matches 7 bases. CDR1 DFQATT and CDR2 SNEGSKA come from the germline V gene (reference sequence). This CDR3 contains 12 residues. The ends lost 3 bases at V and 8 bases at J; junction bases unmatched: 4. DNA of the CDR3: TGCAGTGCTAGTCGGCAGGGGGATGAGCAGTTCTTC. Amino acid sequence: CSASRQGDEQFF.

The chain recombines TRBV5-4 with TRBJ1-1; D unresolved. This CDR3 region has 14 residues. Per the germline V gene, CDR1 is SGHNT and CDR2 is YYREEE (reference sequence). V was cut by 1 base and J by 1 base, with 8 bases left in between. CDR3 DNA sequence: TGTGCCAGCAGCTTGAACAGAGCGAACACTGAAGCTTTCTTT. Protein product: CASSLNRANTEAFF.

The J gene is TRBJ1-6, the V gene TRBV27; D unclear. The CDR3 is 14 residues long. Per germline, CDR1 MNHEY and CDR2 SMNVEV (reference sequence). Deletions cut 10 bases from V and 0 bases from J, with 10 bases between. DNA for the CDR3: TGTGCCACGCCCGAGAGCTCCTATAATTCACCCCTCCACTTT. This encodes CATPESSYNSPLHF.

V gene TRBV3-1 (or the pseudogene TRBV3-2) combines with J gene TRBJ1-1; 11 bases line up with TRBD1. Trimming removed 5 bases from V and 3 bases from J; junction bases left unmatched: 2. Germline V gives CDR1 LGHDT, CDR2 YNNKEL (reference sequence). There are 14 residues in the CDR3. Here the CDR3 reads CASSWGQGDTEAFF. Written as DNA, the CDR3 is TGTGCCAGCAGCTGGGGACAGGGGGACACTGAAGCTTTCTTT.

The chain employs TRBV13 and TRBJ1-4; D remains unclear. The V gene lost 0 bases and the J gene lost 1 base, with 9 bases spanning the gap. The germline gives CDR1 PRHDT, CDR2 FYEKMQ (reference sequence). CDR3 length: 16 residues. The CDR3 DNA follows: TGTGCCAGCAGCTTAGGGGCGGCTAGAACTAATGAAAAACTGTTTTTT. Translated: CASSLGAARTNEKLFF.

V is TRBV9 and J is TRBJ2-5; 7 nucleotides align to TRBD1. The junction had 6 bases not matched to a gene; V was cut back by 0 bases and J by 1 base. The CDR3 covers 16 residues. Germline-derived CDR1 and CDR2 are SGDLS and YYNGEE. The CDR3 reads CASSVGTGEPQETQYF. The CDR3, as DNA: TGTGCCAGCAGCGTAGGTACAGGGGAACCCCAAGAGACCCAGTACTTC.